Reported below is one T cell receptor (beta chain). No antigen is known for it. Primers: 60 Vbeta forward and 13 Jbeta reverse. TCRdb keeps only in-frame clones here, not all; method: immunoSEQ multiplex PCR. The sample includes around 180,000 clones, 80% to 85% of them seen just once. These data belong to a study of cytomegalovirus exposure and HLA in healthy donors. General study findings and limits: Later, an analysis showed that TCR beta chains associated with HLA were more clonally expanded than others that were equally common.

The sequence was obtained from a boy between 10 and 17 years old in good health and CMV-seronegative. The source material was PBMCs.

The CDR3 sequence is CASSLVIGTVFREQYF. In DNA form, the CDR3 reads TGTGCCAGCAGCTTAGTGATCGGGACAGTGTTTCGGGAGCAGTACTTC. This chain uses TRBV11-2 with TRBJ2-7; 7 positions agree with TRBD1. Germline V gene sequence: CDR1 SGHAT, CDR2 FQNNGV. The CDR3 totals 16 residues. The J segment lost 7 bases and the V segment lost 1 base, leaving 13 bases of the junction unmatched.